Listed below are T cell receptor beta chains from one sample, sequenced in a study of early T cells in non-severe SARS-CoV-2 infection. TCRdb fed the 5' RACE reads into MiXCR, producing one record per CDR3 protein. The sample has 80,000 to 95,000 distinct CDR3 sequences, over 15% seen once. The input for sequencing was whole blood, taken at baseline. These receptors all come from an adult who was a healthcare worker with PCR-confirmed SARS-CoV-2 infection or an uninfected control (not recorded which). CDR3s leave out the opening cysteine and the closing phenylalanine or tryptophan. The order of the fields is J gene, clone size, V gene, CDR3 protein. Size is omitted from some rows. Given values are once, few, many or a class for expanded clones.

j_call: TRBJ2-3
clone_size: few
v_call: TRBV20-1
cdr3_aa: SARPFTLDTDTQY

j_call: TRBJ2-1
clone_size: .
v_call: TRBV28
cdr3_aa: ASSLSGLTVREQF

j_call: TRBJ2-1
clone_size: .
v_call: TRBV6-1
cdr3_aa: ASSESWTGGNEQF

j_call: TRBJ2-5
clone_size: .
v_call: TRBV19
cdr3_aa: ASSMVSSGKETQY

j_call: TRBJ2-2
clone_size: .
v_call: TRBV4-3
cdr3_aa: ASSQDAGTGNTGELF

j_call: TRBJ1-5
clone_size: many
v_call: TRBV28
cdr3_aa: ASRETDLQPQH

j_call: TRBJ1-2
clone_size: few
v_call: TRBV25-1
cdr3_aa: ASSVGNGYT

j_call: TRBJ2-7
clone_size: .
v_call: TRBV24-1
cdr3_aa: APGTGPNEQY

j_call: TRBJ2-7
clone_size: once
v_call: TRBV6-5
cdr3_aa: ASSLAGVFHEQY

j_call: TRBJ2-1
clone_size: .
v_call: TRBV25-1
cdr3_aa: ASSDYSGYSYNEQF

j_call: TRBJ2-3
clone_size: few
v_call: TRBV6-4
cdr3_aa: ASSRDGTDTQY

j_call: TRBJ1-5
clone_size: few
v_call: TRBV4-1
cdr3_aa: ASSLDRFLNQPQH